Below, 32 T cell receptor beta chains from the same sample are listed, as sequenced in a study of T-cell memory formation after mild COVID-19. One entry per CDR3 protein, called by TCRdb with MiXCR from the 5' RACE reads. The sample consists of around 320,000 distinct CDR3 sequences, 25% to 30% of them appearing once. Sample: PBMCs or a T cell subset sorted from them (not recorded which). The origin of the receptors is an adult woman who had mild COVID-19 (a few samples of this study predate the infection). Cell type and time point are not known.

V usage is TRBV20-1 and J usage is TRBJ2-1; D not certain. V lost 0 bases and J 5 bases, leaving 14 bases between the germline ends. The CDR3 extends over 15 amino acids. In germline, CDR1 is DFQATT, CDR2 SNEGSKA (reference sequence). This CDR3 reads CSARDMTFLDNEQFF. CDR3 sequence (DNA): TGCAGTGCTAGAGATATGACATTCCTGGACAATGAGCAGTTCTTC.

The rearrangement uses TRBV6-5 and TRBJ2-7; possibly TRBD2 for D (7 bases). Germline assignment: CDR1 MNHEY and CDR2 SVGAGI. Trimming took 7 bases from V and 0 from J, leaving 13 bases between them. This CDR3 has 14 amino acids. The CDR3 reads CASKGGTSSYEQYF. Here the CDR3 DNA reads TGTGCCAGCAAGGGGGGGACTTCCTCCTACGAGCAGTACTTC.

The V and J genes are TRBV7-2 and TRBJ2-7, with D unclear. The germline V and J ends were trimmed by 4 bases and 7 bases, with 14 bases remaining between them. The CDR3 length is 13 residues. The germline V gene encodes CDR1 SGHTA and CDR2 FQGNSA. The CDR3 is CASSSLPLGEQYF. The CDR3 nucleotides are TGTGCCAGCAGCTCCCTCCCGCTGGGGGAGCAGTACTTC.

The chain combines TRBV12-3 or TRBV12-4 with TRBJ2-3; unclear D gene. Trimming stripped 1 base from V and 6 bases from J, with 14 bases between. The CDR3 is 15 amino acids. This CDR3 is CASSLVGPLGDTQYF. CDR3 DNA sequence: TGTGCCAGCAGTTTAGTAGGCCCCTTAGGCGATACGCAGTATTTT.

This chain connects TRBV19 to TRBJ1-6; D gene ambiguous. This CDR3 region has 14 residues. V lost 3 bases and J 7 bases, leaving 10 bases between the germline ends. The germline CDR1 and CDR2 sequences are LNHDA and SQIVND (reference sequence). The CDR3 DNA sequence: TGTGCCAGTAGTATGGTCAGGCTCAATTCACCCCTCCACTTT. It specifies CASSMVRLNSPLHF.

V usage is TRBV11-2 and J usage is TRBJ2-7; D gene ambiguous. V was clipped by 5 bases and J by 3 bases, with 20 bases between them. The CDR3 extends over 16 amino acids. The V gene's germline CDR1 is SGHAT and CDR2 FQNNGV. CDR3: CASSPVNRRASYEQYF. The CDR3 DNA reads as TGTGCCAGCAGCCCGGTTAATCGTCGGGCCAGCTACGAGCAGTACTTC.

This clonotype was seen only a few times. The chain uses TRBV6-2 or TRBV6-3 and TRBJ2-1; 8 nucleotides match TRBD2. CDR3 length equals 13 residues. CDR1 is MNHEY and CDR2 is SVGEGT in the germline V gene. V dropped 6 bases and J dropped 2; count of bases not matched to a gene: 0. Here the CDR3 DNA reads TGTGCCAGCAGGACTAGCGCCTACAATGAGCAGTTCTTC. Translation gives CASRTSAYNEQFF.

The V call is TRBV4-2, the J call TRBJ1-4; D may be TRBD1 (5 bases). V lost 3 bases to trimming and J lost 5 bases, with 10 bases between them. The germline CDR1 and CDR2 sequences are LGHNA and YNFKEQ. The CDR3 has 14 amino acids. The CDR3 DNA is TGTGCCAGCAGCCAGGGCTACAGGAATGAAAAACTGTTTTTT. Translating gives CASSQGYRNEKLFF.

As for this clonotype: At one of its ends the junction is not consistent with the germline gene, which may arise from a read error. This chain connects TRBV20-1 to TRBJ2-2; 7 positions agree with TRBD2. The CDR3 has 15 residues. Germline V gene sequence: CDR1 DFQATT, CDR2 SNEGSKA (reference sequence). The CDR3 protein is CSASGVAGPTGELFF. CDR3 sequence (DNA): TGCAGTGCTAGCGGAGTAGCGGGCCCCACCGGGGAGCTCTTTTTT.

The chain is built from TRBV7-8 and TRBJ1-5; D gene ambiguous. V was shortened by 7 bases and J by 7 bases, with 14 bases between the two germline ends. CDR3 length: 13 amino acids. The germline V gene encodes CDR1 SGHVS and CDR2 FQNEAQ. CDR3 in amino acids: CASTDERRQPQHF. DNA of the CDR3: TGTGCCAGCACCGACGAGAGGAGGCAGCCCCAGCATTTT. The full variable domain, completed using reference TRBV7-8 and TRBJ1-5, is GAGVSQSPRYKVAKRGQDVALRCDPISGHVSLFWYQQALGQGPEFLTYFQNEAQLDKSGLPSDRFFAERPEGSVSTLKIQRTQQEDSAVYLCASTDERRQPQHFGDGTRLSIL.

The chain joins TRBV27 to TRBJ2-1; possibly TRBD1 for D (6 bases). V lost 6 bases and J lost 8, with 11 bases in between. CDR1 and CDR2 (germline): MNHEY, SMNVEV (reference sequence). This CDR3 contains 12 residues. CDR3 in amino acids: CASRVQGDEQFF. The CDR3 coding sequence is TGTGCCAGCAGGGTACAGGGAGATGAGCAGTTCTTC.

The chain combines TRBV7-9 with TRBJ2-7, with TRBD2 as a possible D gene (6 bases). Per germline, CDR1 SEHNR and CDR2 FQNEAQ (reference sequence). V was trimmed by 4 bases and J by 7 bases, leaving 14 bases between them. The CDR3 covers 13 residues. The DNA for the CDR3 is TGTGCCAGCAGCTCGAGTACGGGGGAGGAGCAGTACTTC. Protein: CASSSSTGEEQYF. Full variable domain (remainder filled in from reference TRBV7-9 and TRBJ2-7): DTGVSQNPRHKITKRGQNVTFRCDPISEHNRLYWYRQTLGQGPEFLTYFQNEAQLEKSRLLSDRFSAERPKGSFSTLEIQRTEQGDSAMYLCASSSSTGEEQYFGPGTRLTVT.

The rearrangement links TRBV7-9 to TRBJ2-3, with TRBD2 matching over 10 bases. The CDR3 contains 16 residues. With V trimmed by 5 bases and J by 4 bases, 9 bases remained unmatched. Germline loops: CDR1 SEHNR, CDR2 FQNEAQ (reference sequence). The chain's CDR3 is CASSPGLAGVADTQYF. The DNA of the CDR3 is TGTGCCAGCAGCCCGGGGCTAGCGGGAGTCGCAGATACGCAGTATTTT. Full variable domain (missing parts from reference TRBV7-9 and TRBJ2-3): DTGVSQNPRHKITKRGQNVTFRCDPISEHNRLYWYRQTLGQGPEFLTYFQNEAQLEKSRLLSDRFSAERPKGSFSTLEIQRTEQGDSAMYLCASSPGLAGVADTQYFGPGTRLTVL.

This clonotype showed up just a few times. J is TRBJ2-7 and V is TRBV7-8, with TRBD2 matching over 8 bases. The germline gives CDR1 SGHVS, CDR2 FQNEAQ. The V gene end was trimmed by 2 bases and the J gene end by 4 bases; junction bases not matched to a gene: 7. The CDR3 has 15 amino acids. CDR3 residues: CASSLTTSGSYEQYF. In DNA, the CDR3 is TGTGCCAGCAGCTTAACCACTAGCGGCTCGTACGAGCAGTACTTC.

This clonotype was observed a handful of times. The chain recombines TRBV5-4 with TRBJ2-5; the D gene could be TRBD1 or TRBD2 (5 bases each). The V gene's germline CDR1 is SGHNT and CDR2 YYREEE (reference sequence). Between the trimmed V and J ends, which lost 2 bases and 4 bases, there was a span of 15 bases. The CDR3 is made up of 15 amino acids. The CDR3 here is CASSFGPGGVETQYF. The CDR3 DNA follows: TGTGCCAGCAGCTTTGGTCCTGGGGGAGTAGAGACCCAGTACTTC.

This sequence joins TRBV6-2 or TRBV6-3 and TRBJ2-7; no reliable D call. CDR3 length: 15 amino acids. Per the germline V gene, CDR1 is MNHEY and CDR2 is SVGEGT. V shed 6 bases and J shed 0 bases, with 15 bases lying between them. The CDR3 spells CASSSPGVSSYEQYF. The CDR3 DNA follows: TGTGCCAGCAGCTCACCGGGCGTTAGCTCCTACGAGCAGTACTTC.

This clonotype has a handful of counts. V gene TRBV3-1 combines with J gene TRBJ2-7; D not resolved. V lost 5 bases and J lost 3, with 11 bases in between. The germline CDR1 and CDR2 sequences are LGHDT and YNNKEL (reference sequence). The CDR3 runs 13 residues. The CDR3, as DNA: TGTGCCAGCAGCGCGAGGCAAAGCTACGAGCAGTACTTC. Its translation: CASSARQSYEQYF.

The genes are TRBV5-4 and TRBJ2-1; no reliable D call. The CDR3 is 11 amino acids. V dropped 6 bases and J dropped 5 bases, with 6 bases sitting between them. Per the germline V gene, CDR1 is SGHNT and CDR2 is YYREEE (reference sequence). This CDR3 reads CASTMNNEQFF. DNA for the CDR3: TGTGCCAGCACCATGAACAATGAGCAGTTCTTC.

This clonotype was counted a few times. The DNA for the CDR3 is TGTGCCAGCGCTCGGGACAGGGTAGTGATGGGCCCTGAAGCTTTCTTT. Residues: CASARDRVVMGPEAFF. This chain joins TRBV5-4 and TRBJ1-1; 9 nucleotides match TRBD1. The CDR3 sequence is 16 residues long. J gave up 6 bases and V 7 bases, and 16 bases lay outside the gene matches. Germline V lookup: CDR1 SGHNT, CDR2 YYREEE (reference sequence). Filled out from reference TRBV5-4 and TRBJ1-1, the complete variable domain reads ETGVTQSPTHLIKTRGQQVTLRCSSQSGHNTVSWYQQALGQGPQFIFQYYREEENGRGNFPPRFSGLQFPNYSSELNVNALELDDSALYLCASARDRVVMGPEAFFGQGTRLTVV.

The CDR3 DNA reads TGTGCCACCAGCAGAGTCGACAGGAACACCGGGGAGCTGTTTTTT. Its protein is CATSRVDRNTGELFF. The chain employs TRBV15 and TRBJ2-2; a weak D match, TRBD1 (5 bases). V lost 1 base and J 1 base, leaving 7 bases between the germline ends. Germline CDR1 is LNHNV and CDR2 is YYDKDF (reference sequence). The length of the CDR3 is 15 residues.

The rearrangement links TRBV24-1 to TRBJ2-4; D is possibly TRBD2 (5 bases). The CDR3 covers 15 residues. Germline lookup yields CDR1 KGHDR and CDR2 SFDVKD. V gave up 2 bases and J gave up 8 bases, with 15 bases separating them. The CDR3 DNA reads TGTGCCACCAGTGATTCTCGGACTGTTGGGTACATTCAGTACTTC. This translates into CATSDSRTVGYIQYF.

This clonotype was observed a few times. J is TRBJ2-7 and V is TRBV7-2; 10 bases line up with TRBD2. CDR1 and CDR2 (germline): SGHTA, FQGNSA. The CDR3 length is 14 residues. V was pared by 8 bases and J by 2 bases, with 6 bases of the junction left unmatched. The CDR3 sequence is CASERGGPTYEQYF. The CDR3 DNA is TGTGCCAGCGAGCGGGGGGGTCCAACCTACGAGCAGTACTTC.

By proportion, this clonotype is medium-sized. The chain employs TRBV5-6 and TRBJ2-1, with 7 nucleotides matching TRBD1. CDR1 SGHDT and CDR2 YYEEEE come from the germline V gene. The CDR3 totals 14 residues. V lost 4 bases, J lost 5 bases, and 6 bases stayed unmatched. The CDR3 DNA reads as TGTGCCAGCAGCCCGCCGGGACAGCACAATGAGCAGTTCTTC. Encoded protein: CASSPPGQHNEQFF.

This clonotype appeared a few times. The chain carries TRBV5-6 and TRBJ2-3; D is perhaps TRBD2 (7 bases). This CDR3 is built from 15 residues. Germline CDR1 reads SGHDT; CDR2 reads YYEEEE. V dropped 7 bases and J dropped 6 bases, with 21 bases sitting between them. The CDR3: CASRLGGGFSDTQYF. The CDR3 DNA sequence: TGTGCCAGCCGCCTCGGCGGGGGCTTCTCCGATACGCAGTATTTT.

This clonotype was picked up a small number of times. This chain connects TRBV5-1 to TRBJ2-2; weak D call: TRBD1 (6 bases). This CDR3 has 14 residues. V was shortened by 0 bases and J by 6 bases, with 9 bases between the two germline ends. CDR1 and CDR2 (germline): SGHRS, YFSETQ. CDR3 DNA: TGCGCCAGCAGCTTGGACAGGGAAGCCGGGGAGCTGTTTTTT. Amino acids: CASSLDREAGELFF.

The chain has TRBV20-1 and TRBJ2-3; TRBD2 matches at 9 bases. J was trimmed by 4 bases and V by 5 bases; bases with no gene match: 7. The CDR3 contains 14 residues. Germline-derived CDR1 and CDR2 are DFQATT and SNEGSKA (reference sequence). CDR3: CSAAGGPGADTQYF. The CDR3 DNA sequence: TGCAGTGCTGCGGGGGGGCCGGGTGCAGATACGCAGTATTTT.

The V call is TRBV12-3 or TRBV12-4, the J call TRBJ1-1, with D possibly TRBD1 on 6 matching bases. CDR3 size: 13 residues. V dropped 3 bases and J dropped 9 bases, with 14 bases sitting between them. CDR3 protein: CASSFARGHQAFF. The CDR3 DNA follows: TGTGCCAGCAGTTTCGCCAGGGGTCATCAAGCTTTCTTT.

The chain couples TRBV27 to TRBJ2-1; TRBD1 matches at 8 bases. Germline CDR1 reads MNHEY; CDR2 reads SMNVEV (reference sequence). The CDR3 is 13 residues long. V lost 10 bases and J lost 1; bases outside the gene matches: 3. CDR3 sequence (DNA): TGTGCCACCAGGACAGGGTCCTACAATGAGCAGTTCTTC. Protein sequence: CATRTGSYNEQFF.

In its sample, this clonotype was seen a few times. The genes are TRBV7-9 and TRBJ2-7, with D possibly being TRBD2 (6 bases). Trimming removed 3 bases at V and 6 bases at J, with 18 bases between. Germline values: CDR1 SEHNR, CDR2 FQNEAQ (reference sequence). This CDR3 has 15 residues. CDR3 DNA sequence: TGTGCCAGCAGCTTGGGGGGACGGACAACTAGCGAGCAGTACTTC. It is translated as CASSLGGRTTSEQYF.

The V call is TRBV18, the J call TRBJ2-3; D is unclear. This CDR3 has 12 residues. Germline V gives CDR1 KGHSH, CDR2 LQKENI. Deletions cut 2 bases from V and 3 bases from J, with 3 bases between. The DNA of the CDR3 is TGTGCCAGCTCACCAGAGACAGATACGCAGTATTTT. Protein: CASSPETDTQYF. Full variable domain (rest looked up from reference TRBV18 and TRBJ2-3): NAGVMQNPRHLVRRRGQEARLRCSPMKGHSHVYWYRQLPEEGLKFMVYLQKENIIDESGMPKERFSAEFPKEGPSILRIQQVVRGDSAAYFCASSPETDTQYFGPGTRLTVL.

This clonotype was seen more than once but under ten times. The chain carries TRBV6-5 and TRBJ2-1; TRBD1 might be the D (6 bases). CDR1 MNHEY and CDR2 SVGAGI come from the germline V gene. V was cut by 4 bases and J by 3 bases, with 10 bases left in between. CDR3 length: 14 residues. In DNA, the CDR3 is TGTGCCAGCAGTTTGAAGGGGGACTACAATGAGCAGTTCTTC. Translated: CASSLKGDYNEQFF.

This chain joins TRBV7-9 and TRBJ2-5, with D possibly being TRBD2 (5 bases). CDR1 is SEHNR, CDR2 FQNEAQ, per germline (reference sequence). Trimming stripped 0 bases from V and 3 bases from J, with 11 bases between. The CDR3 sequence is 15 residues long. The chain's CDR3 is CASSLAFGKKETQYF. CDR3 sequence (DNA): TGTGCCAGCAGCTTAGCGTTCGGGAAAAAAGAGACCCAGTACTTC.